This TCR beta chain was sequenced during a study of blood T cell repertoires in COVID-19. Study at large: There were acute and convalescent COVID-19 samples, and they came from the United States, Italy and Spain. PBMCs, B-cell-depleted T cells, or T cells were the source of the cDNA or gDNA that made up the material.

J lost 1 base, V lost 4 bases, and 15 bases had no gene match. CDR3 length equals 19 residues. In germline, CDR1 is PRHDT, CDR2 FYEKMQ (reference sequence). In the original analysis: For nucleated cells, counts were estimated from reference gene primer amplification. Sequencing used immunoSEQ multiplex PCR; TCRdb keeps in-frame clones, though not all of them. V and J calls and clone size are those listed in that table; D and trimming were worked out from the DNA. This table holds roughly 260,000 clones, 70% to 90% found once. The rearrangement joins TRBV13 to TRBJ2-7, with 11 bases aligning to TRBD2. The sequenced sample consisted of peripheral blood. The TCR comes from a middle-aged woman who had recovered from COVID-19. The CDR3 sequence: CASSSWDATSGSLSYEQYF. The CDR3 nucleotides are TGTGCCAGCAGCTCCTGGGACGCAACTAGCGGGAGCCTTTCCTACGAGCAGTACTTC.